This T cell receptor (beta chain) was recovered during a study of beta chain features in type 1 diabetes (dated by TCRdb to the late 2010s). For the wider study: Mean age, gender distribution, total cell number and subset yield did not differ between patients and healthy donors. A total of some 100,000,000 sorted cells were examined across all samples, and a strong correlation was observed between cell number per subset and RNA yield. The study compared the TCRB repertoires of sorted circulating CD4+ T cell subsets in recently diagnosed type 1 diabetes patients with those in matched healthy donors. Naive and central memory subsets were obtained from all 28 donors, but regulatory and stem cell-like memory subsets were isolated from only 8 patients and roughly 8 healthy donors. Study-wide findings and limitations: Because cDNA was sequenced instead of genomic DNA, activated cells with high expression could be over-represented, although the groups did not differ in activation or CD3 levels. HLA sub-analyses involved small numbers of individuals, so any influence of HLA type on TCRB rearrangement remained unresolved. PCR may preferentially amplify shorter templates, but because patient and control samples were amplified and corrected together, any resulting skew would affect both groups equally. At VDJ recombination sites, type 1 diabetes patients had fewer insertions and more deleted nucleotides, which implies abnormalities in thymic rearrangement. In all four CD4+ subsets, TCRB CDR3 length was moderately but significantly shorter in type 1 diabetes patients. Naive, central memory and regulatory TCRB repertoires appeared to be more similar among patients than among healthy donors.

All of the isolated RNA was reverse transcribed with the High Capacity cDNA Reverse Transcription Kit, so expressed TCRB transcripts were sequenced. Naive, central memory and regulatory T cell samples underwent deep immunoSEQ sequencing, averaging roughly 3.4 million total reads per sample. After sorted cells were lysed in RLT buffer, RNA was extracted with DNase-treated RNeasy Micro or Mini kits, with the choice depending on cell number. Each cell subset was processed on its own to prevent cross-contamination, while patient and healthy donor samples were processed together. TCRB sequences were amplified from cDNA with the immunoSEQ multiplex PCR, producing 87-bp fragments spanning the CDR3 region. Sequencing of the amplicons was performed on the Illumina HiSeq platform. The authors' pipeline ran thus. Synthetic template baselines were used to correct PCR bias computationally, reads within Hamming distance 2 were collapsed, and singletons that could not be merged were discarded. Reads were aligned against IMGT to assign V, D and J genes, CDR3 length and insertions or deletions at six rearrangement sites. Within each subset, clonotype counts were normalized to the number of sorted cells before true diversity and Gini coefficients were calculated with the tcR R package. Repertoire sharing was quantified using the overlap coefficient calculated on TCRB nucleotide sequences. As a proxy for the pre-selection repertoire, out-of-frame TCRB sequences from naive cells were analyzed. The table was pulled from immuneACCESS by TCRdb, which kept in-frame rearrangements only. Such tables lose some clones; where checked, under half of the loss comes from unresolved V genes, and the rest has no known cause. V, J and clone size are taken as reported in that table, and D and trimming were inferred from the DNA itself. The sample records around 360,000 clones, around 12% of which are singletons. Over 0.008% of the sample comes from the top ten.

This clone was detected a few times. Its antigen remains unidentified. Within one base of it there is no much larger clone, and no base qualities were kept. From the cysteine through the phenylalanine, the CDR3 covers 14 amino acids. The entry retains the CDR3 DNA only, 42 bases that are in frame from base 1. Trimming at the junction amounts to 1 base on V and 7 bases on J, and the germline ends lie 13 bases apart. CDR1 and CDR2 were assigned from the germline V gene (reference sequence) as SEHNR and FQNEAQ. Each donor gave one peripheral blood draw, approximately 110 mL on average, collected into heparinised tubes. Using a panel that included CD45RO, CCR7, CD25, CD127, CD95 and CD27, naive, central memory, regulatory and stem cell-like memory CD4+ T cells were sorted on a BD FACSAria II. Every sorted population had a purity above 95%. Right away, PBMCs were isolated by Lymphoprep density gradient centrifugation and were stained directly, with no culture step. So that batch effects would be minimized, each experiment stained and sorted samples in pairs, pairing one healthy donor with one patient.

In this chain, TRBV7-9 is recombined with TRBJ1-1; TRBD1 is a weak D gene call, 5 bases matching. The sequencing input was naive CD4+ T cells from blood. The cell subset or site label, read with the paper, signifies: true naive CD4+ T cells. The receptor's source is a woman aged 18-29 years with type 1 diabetes. Here is the DNA: TGTGCCAGCAGCTTAGTGGGAGGGACTGGTGAAGCTTTCTTT. Its translation reads: CASSLVGGTGEAFF.